A single sample gave rise to the 8 T cell receptor beta chains below, sequenced in a study of T cell changes during pregnancy in multiple sclerosis. TCRdb's copy holds only in-frame clones and misses some; the assay was immunoSEQ multiplex PCR. The sample lists 90,000 or so clones; about 92% were seen once. The source material was peripheral blood, sampled in the first trimester of pregnancy. The receptors shown here come from a female donor with multiple sclerosis, enrolled in a pregnancy study.

This clone was detected a few times. The V gene is TRBV12-2, the J gene TRBJ2-7; the DNA was not compared with TRBD1, the D call given in the table. TRBV12-2 has pseudogene status. There are 16 residues in the CDR3. The CDR3 reads CASRLPRTGCTYEQYF. DNA for the CDR3: TGTGCAAGTCGCTTACCTCGGACAGGCTGTACCTACGAGCAGTACTTC.

The rearrangement links TRBV6-1 to TRBJ2-7; D may be TRBD2 (7 bases). The CDR3 extends over 14 amino acids. Trimming shortened V by 3 bases and J by 5 bases, and 14 bases separated the two germline ends. The germline V gene has CDR1 MNHNS and CDR2 SASEGT. The CDR3, as DNA: TGTGCCAGCAGTGAGGGGGGGCGGGGACACGAGCAGTACTTC. Protein: CASSEGGRGHEQYF.

The chain is built from TRBV21-1 and TRBJ2-5; TRBD1, the table's D call, lacks a check against the DNA. TRBV21-1 is a pseudogene. The CDR3 has 13 residues. The CDR3 is CASSTDREETQYF. DNA for the CDR3: TGTGCCAGCAGCACCGACAGGGAAGAGACCCAGTACTTC.

This chain links TRBV27 with TRBJ1-1; D is possibly TRBD1 (5 bases). The V gene's germline CDR1 is MNHEY and CDR2 SMNVEV (reference sequence). Trimming left V 3 bases short and J 1 base short, with 9 bases between. The CDR3 extends over 14 amino acids. The CDR3 loop is CASSFGAGNTEAFF. The CDR3 DNA reads as TGTGCCAGCAGTTTTGGGGCTGGGAACACTGAAGCTTTCTTT.

As to this clone: Other DNA sequences from this sample encode an identical CDR3 as well. This chain joins TRBV5-1 and TRBJ1-1; tentative D call: TRBD1 (5 bases). CDR3 length: 13 amino acids. V lost 0 bases, J lost 4 bases, and 7 bases lay in between. Germline V gene lookup returns CDR1 SGHRS and CDR2 YFSETQ. In nucleotides, the CDR3 is TGCGCCAGCAGCTTGGCCCAGGGCACTGAAGCTTTCTTT. Amino acids: CASSLAQGTEAFF.

V and J are TRBV19 and TRBJ2-4; 8 bases are a match to TRBD1. The CDR3 is 15 residues long. The J segment lost 3 bases and the V segment lost 5 bases, leaving 6 bases of the junction unmatched. Germline CDR1 is LNHDA and CDR2 is SQIVND (reference sequence). The CDR3 sequence is CASSLLQGVKNIQYF. For the CDR3, the DNA is TGTGCCAGTAGTCTTCTACAGGGGGTCAAAAACATTCAGTACTTC. The full variable domain, completed using reference TRBV19 and TRBJ2-4, is DGGITQSPKYLFRKEGQNVTLSCEQNLNHDAMYWYRQDPGQGLRLIYYSQIVNDFQKGDIAEGYSVSREKKESFPLTVTSAQKNPTAFYLCASSLLQGVKNIQYFGAGTRLSVL.

The gene calls are TRBV9 and TRBJ2-1; TRBD2 might be the D (5 bases). V was shortened by 0 bases and J by 10 bases, with 11 bases between the two germline ends. Germline V gene lookup returns CDR1 SGDLS and CDR2 YYNGEE. The CDR3 has 13 amino acids. The DNA for the CDR3 is TGTGCCAGCAGCGTAGTCGGGGTAGGGGAGCAGTTCTTC. Residues: CASSVVGVGEQFF.

The chain is built from TRBV13 and TRBJ2-1; TRBD1 agrees at 8 bases. Per the germline V gene, CDR1 is PRHDT and CDR2 is FYEKMQ (reference sequence). The trim removed 0 bases at V and 0 bases at J, leaving 10 bases unmatched. This CDR3 region has 19 residues. The CDR3 nucleotides are TGTGCCAGCAGCTTAGGAGCGTCTTTTGGGACAGGCTCCTACAATGAGCAGTTCTTC. Encoded protein: CASSLGASFGTGSYNEQFF.